This note documents a single T cell receptor beta chain sequence. The data originate from a study of blood T cell repertoires in COVID-19. Study-wide background: The origin of the acute and convalescent COVID-19 samples was the United States, Italy and Spain. PBMCs, B-cell-depleted T cells, or T cells provided the cDNA or gDNA that made up the material.

Trimming pared 8 bases from V and 2 bases from J, leaving 18 bases between. This CDR3 is 15 amino acids long. CDR1 is MNHEY, CDR2 SVGAGI, per germline. As processed by the authors: Estimates of nucleated cell counts were drawn from the amplification of reference gene primers. Repertoires were generated with immunoSEQ multiplex PCR, while TCRdb's copy carries only in-frame clones and drops some. V, J and clone size reflect that table, while D and trimming were determined from the DNA. Among roughly 36,000 clones listed, more than 90% were seen once. The sequenced material came from peripheral blood. The TCR comes from a man in his 60s with active or convalescent COVID-19. The chain joins TRBV6-5 to TRBJ1-2, with D perhaps matching TRBD1 (6 bases). The CDR3 DNA reads as TGTGCCAGCGGCCCGAGGCCGGGACACAACTATGGCTACACCTTC. Translation gives CASGPRPGHNYGYTF.